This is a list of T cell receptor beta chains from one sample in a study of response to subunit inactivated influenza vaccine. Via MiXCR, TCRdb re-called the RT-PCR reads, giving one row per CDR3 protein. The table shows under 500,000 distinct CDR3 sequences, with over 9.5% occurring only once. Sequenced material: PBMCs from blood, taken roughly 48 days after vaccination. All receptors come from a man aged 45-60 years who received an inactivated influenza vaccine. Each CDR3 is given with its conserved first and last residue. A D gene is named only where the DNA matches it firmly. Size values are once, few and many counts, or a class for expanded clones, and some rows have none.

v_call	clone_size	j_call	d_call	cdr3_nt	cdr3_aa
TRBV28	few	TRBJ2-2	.	TGTGCCAGCACAACGCAGGGGAGGGCTAACACCGGGGAGCTGTTTTTT	CASTTQGRANTGELFF
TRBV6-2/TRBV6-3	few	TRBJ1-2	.	TGTGCCAGCAGTTCTCCTCCCGTCAGACCAAACTATGGCTACACCTTC	CASSSPPVRPNYGYTF
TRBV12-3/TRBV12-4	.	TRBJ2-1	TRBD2	TGTGCCAGCAGTTTATCTAGCGGGAGGGGCAATGAGCAGTTCTTC	CASSLSSGRGNEQFF
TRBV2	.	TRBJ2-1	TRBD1	TGTGCCAGCAGTAACCGGGACAGGGCCCCCAATGAGCAGTTCTTC	CASSNRDRAPNEQFF
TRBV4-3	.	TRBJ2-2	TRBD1	TGCGCCAGCAGCCAGGAGCCAGGGGGCACCACCGGGGAGCTGTTTTTT	CASSQEPGGTTGELFF
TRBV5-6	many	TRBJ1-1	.	TGTGCCAGCAGCTCCAGGAGGATGAACACTGAAGCTTTCTTT	CASSSRRMNTEAFF
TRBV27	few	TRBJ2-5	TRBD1	TGTGCCAGCAGTTTATGGACACCGGGACAGCAAGAGACCCAGTACTTC	CASSLWTPGQQETQYF
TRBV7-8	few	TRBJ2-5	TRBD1	TGTGCCAGCAGCTCCCATGTGGGACAGGGTCGGGAGACCCAGTACTTC	CASSSHVGQGRETQYF
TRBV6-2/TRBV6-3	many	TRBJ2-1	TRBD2	TGTGCCAGCAGTTACTCCAGGACTAGCGGTTACAATGAGCAGTTCTTC	CASSYSRTSGYNEQFF
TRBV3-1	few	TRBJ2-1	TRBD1	TGTGCCAGCAGCCAGACAGGGGGAAATGCCTACAATGAGCAGTTCTTC	CASSQTGGNAYNEQFF
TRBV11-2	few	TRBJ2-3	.	TGTGCCAGCAGTCCCCCGGGCGTTGTTACGCAGTATTTT	CASSPPGVVTQYF
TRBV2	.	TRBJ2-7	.	TGTGCCAGCAGTGACTACGAGCAGTACTTC	CASSDYEQYF
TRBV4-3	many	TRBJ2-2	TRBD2	TGCGCCAGCAGCCAAGGGACTAGCGGGGTCACCGGGGAGCTGTTTTTT	CASSQGTSGVTGELFF
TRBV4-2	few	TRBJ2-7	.	TGTGCCAGCAGCCAAGATCACCAGACTAATCGGGAGCAGTACTTC	CASSQDHQTNREQYF
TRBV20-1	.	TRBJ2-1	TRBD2	TGCAGTGCTAGCTCTACGGGACTAATTATCAATGAGCAGTTCTTC	CSASSTGLIINEQFF
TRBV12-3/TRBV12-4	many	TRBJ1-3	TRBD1	TGTGCCAGCAGGACGAGGACAGGGGGGAGAAACACCATATATTTT	CASRTRTGGRNTIYF
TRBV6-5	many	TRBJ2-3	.	TGTGCCAGCAGTTACTCTCCGGGCGATACGCAGTATTTT	CASSYSPGDTQYF
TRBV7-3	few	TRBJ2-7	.	TGTGCCAGCAGCCCCAGTCCGGAACACGAGCAGTACTTC	CASSPSPEHEQYF
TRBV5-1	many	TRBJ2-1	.	TGCGCCAGCAGCCCGGACTCCCCTCGTGTCGATGAGCAGTTCTTC	CASSPDSPRVDEQFF
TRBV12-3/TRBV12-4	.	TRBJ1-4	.	TGTGCCAGCAGTTTCTTCGTACCCAATGAAAAACTGTTTTTT	CASSFFVPNEKLFF
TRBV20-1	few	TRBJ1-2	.	TGCAGTGCTAGAGCACCGGGATCCACTAACTATGGCTACACCTTC	CSARAPGSTNYGYTF
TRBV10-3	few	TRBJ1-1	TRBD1	TGTGCCATCAGGACAGGGGGCCGGAACACTGAAGCTTTCTTT	CAIRTGGRNTEAFF
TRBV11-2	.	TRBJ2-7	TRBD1	TGTGCCAGCAGCTTAGGACCCGGGACAGGTTCCTACGAGCAGTACTTC	CASSLGPGTGSYEQYF
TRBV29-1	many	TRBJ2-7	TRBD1	TGCAGCGTTGGACAGGGCACGGACGAGCAGTACTTC	CSVGQGTDEQYF
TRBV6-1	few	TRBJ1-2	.	TGTGCCAGCAGTGAAGCTCCGGGAGCTAACTATGGCTACACCTTC	CASSEAPGANYGYTF
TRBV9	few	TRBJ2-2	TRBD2	TGTGCCAGCAGCGTAGGGACTAGCGGGAGCCGGGAGCTGTTTTTT	CASSVGTSGSRELFF
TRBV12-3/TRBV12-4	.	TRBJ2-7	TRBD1	TGTGCCAGCAGACCTAGACAGGGAGTCTACGAGCAGTACTTC	CASRPRQGVYEQYF